This T cell receptor (beta chain) was documented in a study of blood T cells in healthy people across ages. Regarding the study as a whole: Long-lived donors had more naive CD4+ cells and higher diversity than aged donors. Since the PBMCs were unsorted, naive and antigen-experienced cells could not be conclusively compared.

Primed by a sample-barcoded 5' primer and a J-beta primer mix, a second PCR proceeded for roughly 6 to 12 cycles. TCRdb independently ran MiXCR on the 5' RACE reads; one entry per CDR3 protein. The sample holds 650,000 to 700,000 distinct CDR3 sequences, about 34% seen once. This CDR3 is 14 amino acids long. Looked up from germline, CDR1 is LGHDT and CDR2 is YNNKEL (reference sequence). V was trimmed by 1 base and J by 4 bases, leaving 10 bases between them. Of note for this clonotype: Its antigen is undetermined.

There were healthy Caucasian individuals from Russia, aged about 6 to 100, serving as donors. Researchers report isolating at least 7 million PBMCs per sample. This TCR was recovered from a woman older than 75 in good health. This chain uses TRBV3-1 with TRBJ1-1; D is ambiguous. The sample consisted of blood. For the CDR3, the DNA is TGTGCCAGCAGCCAAGGGCCAGGAGTCACTGAAGCTTTCTTT. This translates into CASSQGPGVTEAFF.